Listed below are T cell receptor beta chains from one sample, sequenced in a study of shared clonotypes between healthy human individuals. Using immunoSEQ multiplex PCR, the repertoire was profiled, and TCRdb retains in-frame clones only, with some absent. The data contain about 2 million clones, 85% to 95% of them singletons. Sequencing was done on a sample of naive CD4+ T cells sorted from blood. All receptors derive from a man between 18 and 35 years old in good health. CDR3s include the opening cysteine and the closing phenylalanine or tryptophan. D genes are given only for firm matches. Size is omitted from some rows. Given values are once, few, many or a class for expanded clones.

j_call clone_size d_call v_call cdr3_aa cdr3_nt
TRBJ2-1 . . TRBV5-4 CASSLEGSGRKGEQFF TGTGCCAGCAGCTTGGAAGGCTCAGGGAGGAAGGGTGAGCAGTTCTTC
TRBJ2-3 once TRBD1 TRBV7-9 CASSSGRDRNTDTQYF TGTGCCAGCAGCTCTGGTAGGGACAGGAACACAGATACGCAGTATTTT
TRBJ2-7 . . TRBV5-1 CASSRSGPSYEQYF TGCGCCAGCAGCAGATCGGGACCCTCCTACGAGCAGTACTTC
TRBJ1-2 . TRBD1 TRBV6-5 CASRGQGAYGYTF TGTGCCAGCAGGGGACAGGGGGCTTATGGCTACACCTTC
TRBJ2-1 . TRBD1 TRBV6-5 CASSYSKGQRNNEQFF TGTGCCAGCAGTTACTCGAAGGGACAGAGAAACAATGAGCAGTTCTTC
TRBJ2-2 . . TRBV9 CASSLYDQNTGELFF TGTGCCAGCAGCCTTTACGACCAGAACACCGGGGAGCTGTTTTTT
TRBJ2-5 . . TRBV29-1 CSVASGETQYF TGCAGCGTTGCCAGTGGAGAGACCCAGTACTTC
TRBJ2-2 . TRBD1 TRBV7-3 CASGGTGRTGELFF TGTGCCTCCGGCGGGACAGGGCGCACCGGGGAGCTGTTTTTT
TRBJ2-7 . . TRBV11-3 CASSFQGNEQYF TGTGCCAGCAGCTTCCAGGGAAACGAGCAGTACTTC
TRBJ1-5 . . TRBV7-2 CASSLAPRVDQPQHF TGTGCCAGCAGCTTAGCGCCCAGGGTAGATCAGCCCCAGCATTTT